This T cell receptor (beta chain) was recovered during a study of blood T cells in healthy people across ages. This clonotype was picked up a small number of times. Deletions cut 2 bases from V and 0 bases from J, with 10 bases between. Germline V gene data show CDR1 as MNHEY and CDR2 as SMNVEV (reference sequence). The CDR3 spans 15 residues. For the second PCR, which ran for roughly 6 to 11 cycles, a sample-barcoded 5' primer and a J-beta primer mix were used. In TCRdb, the 5' RACE reads were re-called with MiXCR into one record per CDR3 protein. The data hold 1 million or so distinct CDR3 sequences, with almost 25% observed a single time. The same data also went into a second study, on T cells of mothers and their children. From that study: Related mother-child pairs shared marginally more repertoire than unrelated pairs, though not significantly.

The receptor was isolated from a girl aged 2 to 9 in good health. Sequences were obtained from blood. The rearrangement joins TRBV27 to TRBJ1-1, with a tentative D call TRBD1 (6 bases). Here the CDR3 reads CASSLVGGVNTEAFF. The CDR3 DNA is TGTGCCAGCAGTTTAGTAGGGGGGGTGAACACTGAAGCTTTCTTT.